These 15 T cell receptor beta chains were sequenced from one sample in a study of identifying expanded T cells in peripheral blood. Method: immunoSEQ multiplex PCR; TCRdb's copy keeps in-frame clones and lacks some. The table lists approximately 83,000 clones, roughly 85% of them singletons. Sequencing was done on a sample of blood. The origin of the receptors is a person aged 18 to 70 in good health.

The chain recombines TRBV5-6 with TRBJ2-3; D unclear. CDR3 size: 14 residues. Germline values: CDR1 SGHDT, CDR2 YYEEEE. V lost 6 bases to trimming and J lost 1 base, with 12 bases between them. DNA of the CDR3: TGTGCCAGCACCTTTAGGGCCGGCACAGATACGCAGTATTTT. It is translated as CASTFRAGTDTQYF.

On this clone itself: One junction end disagrees with the germline gene, perhaps due to a read error. CDR3 nucleotides: TGTGCCAGCAGCCTCGGACAGGAGGTATGCTTC. Protein product: CASSLGQEVCF. The chain has TRBV11-1 and TRBJ2-7; 7 positions match TRBD1. CDR1 and CDR2 (germline): SGHAT, FQDESV (reference sequence). The CDR3 has 11 amino acids.

This chain links TRBV5-4 with TRBJ1-2; no clear D. Trimming pared 0 bases from V and 2 bases from J, leaving 8 bases between. In germline, CDR1 is SGHNT, CDR2 YYREEE (reference sequence). The CDR3 is 14 amino acids. CDR3 protein: CASSLAGPNYGYTF. The CDR3 nucleotides are TGTGCCAGCAGCTTGGCCGGGCCCAACTATGGCTACACCTTC.

This sequence joins TRBV19 and TRBJ1-6; possible D gene TRBD1, 5 bases. Trimming removed 5 bases from V and 0 bases from J, with 14 bases in between. Germline CDR1 is LNHDA and CDR2 is SQIVND (reference sequence). This CDR3 is built from 17 residues. The CDR3 protein is CASSVRDLSSYNSPLHF. CDR3 DNA sequence: TGTGCCAGTAGTGTCCGGGACCTCAGCTCCTATAATTCACCCCTCCACTTT.

The chain has TRBV7-9 and TRBJ2-2; D is undetermined. Trimming removed 6 bases from V and 6 bases from J, with 14 bases in between. This CDR3 contains 14 residues. CDR1 and CDR2 from the germline V gene are SEHNR and FQNEAQ (reference sequence). DNA of the CDR3: TGTGCCAGCAGTTTATCCGGGCGCCCCGGGGAGCTGTTTTTT. Its translation: CASSLSGRPGELFF.

This clone was found once. The chain carries TRBV4-3 and TRBJ2-2; 9 bases are a match to TRBD1. Germline V gives CDR1 LGHNA, CDR2 YSLEER. The V gene end was trimmed by 3 bases and the J gene end by 4 bases; junction bases not matched to a gene: 6. The CDR3 length is 16 residues. The CDR3 DNA reads as TGCGCCAGCAGCCAGAGTAGGACAGGGGTCACCGGGGAGCTGTTTTTT. Protein product: CASSQSRTGVTGELFF.

V gene TRBV13 combines with J gene TRBJ1-2; D ambiguous. The CDR3 loop spans 14 amino acids. Germline V gene data show CDR1 as PRHDT and CDR2 as FYEKMQ (reference sequence). Trimming removed 5 bases from V and 0 bases from J, with 10 bases in between. CDR3 sequence: CASSRGRSNYGYTF. The DNA for the CDR3 is TGTGCCAGCAGCCGAGGACGTTCTAACTATGGCTACACCTTC.

The chain has TRBV15 and TRBJ1-5; D gene unclear. V was clipped by 4 bases and J by 4 bases, with 8 bases between them. The germline gives CDR1 LNHNV, CDR2 YYDKDF (reference sequence). This CDR3 has 13 amino acids. The CDR3 reads CATSTTRNQPQHF. DNA for the CDR3: TGTGCCACCAGCACGACCAGGAATCAGCCCCAGCATTTT.

V gene TRBV7-8 combines with J gene TRBJ2-5; 10 positions match TRBD2. In germline, CDR1 is SGHVS, CDR2 FQNEAQ. The CDR3 is made up of 15 amino acids. The junction had 5 bases not matched to a gene; V was cut back by 5 bases and J by 2 bases. The CDR3 sequence: CASSVVAGGQETQYF. The CDR3 DNA reads as TGTGCCAGCAGCGTTGTAGCGGGGGGACAAGAGACCCAGTACTTC. The full variable domain, with the rest looked up from reference TRBV7-8 and TRBJ2-5, is GAGVSQSPRYKVAKRGQDVALRCDPISGHVSLFWYQQALGQGPEFLTYFQNEAQLDKSGLPSDRFFAERPEGSVSTLKIQRTQQEDSAVYLCASSVVAGGQETQYFGPGTRLLVL.

The rearrangement links TRBV9 to TRBJ1-1; D is unclear. This CDR3 has 16 residues. Trimming shortened V by 4 bases and J by 7 bases, and 23 bases separated the two germline ends. Germline values: CDR1 SGDLS, CDR2 YYNGEE. The CDR3 protein is CASSPPDLEVGHEAFF. The CDR3 nucleotides read TGTGCCAGCAGCCCTCCCGACCTGGAGGTTGGTCATGAAGCTTTCTTT.

V is TRBV7-8 and J is TRBJ1-2; D is uncertain. This CDR3 is built from 15 residues. Trimming removed 4 bases from V and 0 bases from J, with 12 bases in between. Germline values: CDR1 SGHVS, CDR2 FQNEAQ. Written as DNA, the CDR3 is TGTGCCAGCAGCTCCGACACCTCTTCTAACTATGGCTACACCTTC. This encodes CASSSDTSSNYGYTF.

The rearrangement links TRBV10-1 to TRBJ1-1; 7 bases match TRBD1. The CDR3 has 16 residues. The junction had 14 bases not matched to a gene; V was cut back by 10 bases and J by 0 bases. CDR1 WNHNN and CDR2 SYGVQD come from the germline V gene (reference sequence). CDR3 region: CATTRTGPNMNTEAFF. In DNA form, the CDR3 reads TGCGCCACCACTCGGACAGGCCCAAATATGAACACTGAAGCTTTCTTT.

The chain carries TRBV15 and TRBJ1-4; TRBD1 matches 7 bases. J was trimmed by 6 bases and V by 2 bases; bases with no gene match: 15. There are 18 residues in the CDR3. Germline lookup yields CDR1 LNHNV and CDR2 YYDKDF (reference sequence). CDR3 region: CATSRKGQFTRLDEKLFF. CDR3 nucleotides: TGTGCCACCAGCAGAAAGGGACAGTTTACCCGTCTAGATGAAAAACTGTTTTTT. Looking up the rest from reference TRBV15 and TRBJ1-4 gives the full variable domain: DAMVIQNPRYQVTQFGKPVTLSCSQTLNHNVMYWYQQKSSQAPKLLFHYYDKDFNNEADTPDNFQSRRPNTSFCFLDIRSPGLGDTAMYLCATSRKGQFTRLDEKLFFGSGTQLSVL.

V gene TRBV19 combines with J gene TRBJ2-7; 11 bases map to TRBD2. Germline lookup yields CDR1 LNHDA and CDR2 SQIVND (reference sequence). V shed 5 bases, J shed 2 bases, and the junction held 8 bases outside the gene matches. CDR3 length: 16 amino acids. CDR3 protein: CASSSRLAGRPYEQYF. The DNA of the CDR3 is TGTGCCAGTAGTTCACGACTAGCGGGGCGTCCCTACGAGCAGTACTTC.

This rearrangement joins TRBV6-4 to TRBJ1-2; 12 bases fit TRBD1. The CDR3 is 14 amino acids. Trimming removed 6 bases from V and 8 bases from J; junction bases left unmatched: 7. CDR1 and CDR2 (germline): MRHNA, SNTAGT. The CDR3 coding sequence is TGTGCCAGCAGAGCCGGGACAGGGGGCGAGGGCTACACCTTC. It encodes CASRAGTGGEGYTF.